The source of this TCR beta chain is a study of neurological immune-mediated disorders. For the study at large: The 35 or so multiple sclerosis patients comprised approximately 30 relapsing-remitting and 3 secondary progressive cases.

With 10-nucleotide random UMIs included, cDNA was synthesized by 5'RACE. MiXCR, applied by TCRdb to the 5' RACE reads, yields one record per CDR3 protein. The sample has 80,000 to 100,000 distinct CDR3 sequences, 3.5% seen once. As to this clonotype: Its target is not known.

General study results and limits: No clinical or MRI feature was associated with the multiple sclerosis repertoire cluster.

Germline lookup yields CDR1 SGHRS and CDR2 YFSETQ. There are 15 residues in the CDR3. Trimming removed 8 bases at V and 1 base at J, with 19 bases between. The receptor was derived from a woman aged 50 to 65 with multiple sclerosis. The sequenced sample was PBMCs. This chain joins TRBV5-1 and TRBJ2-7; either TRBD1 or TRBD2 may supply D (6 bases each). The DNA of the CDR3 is TGCGCCAGTTCCCAAGTGGGGGCGGGATCCTACGAGCAGTACTTC. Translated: CASSQVGAGSYEQYF.